A selection of T cell receptor beta chains follows, all from one sample in a study of cytomegalovirus exposure and HLA in healthy donors. Assay used: immunoSEQ multiplex PCR; TCRdb lists only in-frame clones, some missing. Of about 140,000 clones listed, roughly 79% are singletons. The sequencing input was PBMCs. The receptors were sampled from a man aged 25-45 years in good health and CMV-seropositive. CDR3s include the opening cysteine and the closing phenylalanine or tryptophan. Fields, in order: CDR3 DNA, CDR3 protein, J gene, D gene, clone size, V gene. The D gene is left open where the match is weak. The listing skips clone size in some rows; elsewhere it reads once, few, many or a size class.

CDR3nt: TGTGCCAGCAGCTTCCGTCCTCGCGCCACCGGGGAGCTGTTTTTT
CDR3aa: CASSFRPRATGELFF
j_gene: TRBJ2-2
d_gene: .
abundance: .
v_gene: TRBV5-6

CDR3nt: TGTGCCAGTAGTGGACGACAGGGGAGGCCTGGAAACACCATATATTTT
CDR3aa: CASSGRQGRPGNTIYF
j_gene: TRBJ1-3
d_gene: TRBD1
abundance: .
v_gene: TRBV19

CDR3nt: TGTGCCAGCAGCTTGGCCAGGAACTATGGCTACACCTTC
CDR3aa: CASSLARNYGYTF
j_gene: TRBJ1-2
d_gene: .
abundance: .
v_gene: TRBV5-6

CDR3nt: TGTGCCAGTAGTTCCTCGGGACAGCTGAACACTGAAGCTTTCTTT
CDR3aa: CASSSSGQLNTEAFF
j_gene: TRBJ1-1
d_gene: TRBD1
abundance: once
v_gene: TRBV19

CDR3nt: TGTGCCAGTACTGATCTAGCGGCGAACACCGGGGAGCTGTTTTTT
CDR3aa: CASTDLAANTGELFF
j_gene: TRBJ2-2
d_gene: TRBD2
abundance: .
v_gene: TRBV19

CDR3nt: TGTGCCAGCAGCAGAGCTAGCGGGGCTAGCTCCTACAATGAGCAGTTCTTC
CDR3aa: CASSRASGASSYNEQFF
j_gene: TRBJ2-1
d_gene: TRBD2
abundance: .
v_gene: TRBV7-2

CDR3nt: TGTGCCACCTTCCTGGGAAACACCATATATTTT
CDR3aa: CATFLGNTIYF
j_gene: TRBJ1-3
d_gene: .
abundance: .
v_gene: TRBV6-5

CDR3nt: TGTGCCAGCTCACCTTATGGGGCATCACAAGAGACCCAGTACTTC
CDR3aa: CASSPYGASQETQYF
j_gene: TRBJ2-5
d_gene: .
abundance: .
v_gene: TRBV18

CDR3nt: TGTGCCAGCAGCGGAAAAGGACGCCAGGGGATCAACAATGAGCAGTTCTTC
CDR3aa: CASSGKGRQGINNEQFF
j_gene: TRBJ2-1
d_gene: .
abundance: .
v_gene: TRBV9

CDR3nt: TGTGCCAGTAGATCCCAGGGGAACACTGAAGCTTTCTTT
CDR3aa: CASRSQGNTEAFF
j_gene: TRBJ1-1
d_gene: .
abundance: once
v_gene: TRBV19

CDR3nt: TGTGCCAGCAGTGAAGAAGCAGGGATGGGGGGACTGTTTTTT
CDR3aa: CASSEEAGMGGLFF
j_gene: TRBJ1-4
d_gene: .
abundance: .
v_gene: TRBV2

CDR3nt: TGTGCCAGCACCGACCAGGGGGCCAACACTGAAGCTTTCTTT
CDR3aa: CASTDQGANTEAFF
j_gene: TRBJ1-1
d_gene: TRBD1
abundance: once
v_gene: TRBV2

CDR3nt: TGTGCCAGCAGCTTACAGGGGTCTGGAAACACCATATATTTT
CDR3aa: CASSLQGSGNTIYF
j_gene: TRBJ1-3
d_gene: TRBD1
abundance: .
v_gene: TRBV5-4

CDR3nt: TGTGCCAGCAGCTTAAGACAGGGAGGACAGCCCCAGCATTTT
CDR3aa: CASSLRQGGQPQHF
j_gene: TRBJ1-5
d_gene: TRBD1
abundance: .
v_gene: TRBV7-8

CDR3nt: TGTGCCAGCAGCTTGACAGGGGGCGCCGTCTATGGCTACACCTTC
CDR3aa: CASSLTGGAVYGYTF
j_gene: TRBJ1-2
d_gene: TRBD1
abundance: .
v_gene: TRBV5-6

CDR3nt: TGTGCCAGCAGTTACCAACAGGGATGGGACACCGGGGAGCTGTTTTTT
CDR3aa: CASSYQQGWDTGELFF
j_gene: TRBJ2-2
d_gene: .
abundance: .
v_gene: TRBV27

CDR3nt: TGTGCCTGGAGTACCGGGGGGGGGTCGGCAGATACGCAGTATTTT
CDR3aa: CAWSTGGGSADTQYF
j_gene: TRBJ2-3
d_gene: TRBD2
abundance: .
v_gene: TRBV30

CDR3nt: TGTGCCAGCAGCCAAGACCCCGAGGGAAGGCAAGCTTTCTTT
CDR3aa: CASSQDPEGRQAFF
j_gene: TRBJ1-1
d_gene: .
abundance: few
v_gene: TRBV4-2

CDR3nt: TGTGCCAGCAGCCAGGGACTTTCTAATCAGCCCCAGCATTTT
CDR3aa: CASSQGLSNQPQHF
j_gene: TRBJ1-5
d_gene: .
abundance: .
v_gene: TRBV11-2

CDR3nt: TGTGCCAGCAGTCCCCTGGCAGGTGTTGGGGCCAACGTCCTGACTTTC
CDR3aa: CASSPLAGVGANVLTF
j_gene: TRBJ2-6
d_gene: .
abundance: .
v_gene: TRBV27

CDR3nt: TGTGCCAGCAGTTACTCGACAAGTCCATCCTACGAGCAGTACTTC
CDR3aa: CASSYSTSPSYEQYF
j_gene: TRBJ2-7
d_gene: .
abundance: few
v_gene: TRBV6-5

CDR3nt: TGTGCCAGCAGTGAATCGCGGGGGTACACCGGGGAGCTGTTTTTT
CDR3aa: CASSESRGYTGELFF
j_gene: TRBJ2-2
d_gene: TRBD2
abundance: .
v_gene: TRBV6-1

CDR3nt: TGTGCCAGCAGTCGCTCCTACGAGCAGTACTTC
CDR3aa: CASSRSYEQYF
j_gene: TRBJ2-7
d_gene: .
abundance: .
v_gene: TRBV11-1

CDR3nt: TGTGCCAGCAGCTTGGGGGGACTAGCGGGGCTGGAGACCCAGTACTTC
CDR3aa: CASSLGGLAGLETQYF
j_gene: TRBJ2-5
d_gene: TRBD2
abundance: .
v_gene: TRBV5-4

CDR3nt: TGTGCCAGCAGCTTGGGAGGAGATACGCAGTATTTT
CDR3aa: CASSLGGDTQYF
j_gene: TRBJ2-3
d_gene: .
abundance: .
v_gene: TRBV5-6

CDR3nt: TGTGCCAGCAGCTTAGCGTATGGACTAGGGGCAGATACGCAGTATTTT
CDR3aa: CASSLAYGLGADTQYF
j_gene: TRBJ2-3
d_gene: TRBD2
abundance: .
v_gene: TRBV7-8

CDR3nt: TGTGCCAGCAGGCGGGACCTGGGAAGCTATGGCTACACCTTC
CDR3aa: CASRRDLGSYGYTF
j_gene: TRBJ1-2
d_gene: .
abundance: .
v_gene: TRBV6-1

CDR3nt: TGTGCCTGGAGCCGGGTCTCGCCTGAAGCTTTCTTT
CDR3aa: CAWSRVSPEAFF
j_gene: TRBJ1-1
d_gene: .
abundance: .
v_gene: TRBV30

CDR3nt: TGTGCCAGCAGTTCAGGAAGCAAAGCTTTCTTT
CDR3aa: CASSSGSKAFF
j_gene: TRBJ1-1
d_gene: .
abundance: .
v_gene: TRBV6-6

CDR3nt: TGTGCCAGCAGCCAAGATTTGGGACAGACTAACTATGGCTACACCTTC
CDR3aa: CASSQDLGQTNYGYTF
j_gene: TRBJ1-2
d_gene: TRBD1
abundance: .
v_gene: TRBV14

CDR3nt: TGTGCCAGCAGCGCCCTTGGGAGCGGTGGCTACGAGCAGTACTTC
CDR3aa: CASSALGSGGYEQYF
j_gene: TRBJ2-7
d_gene: .
abundance: .
v_gene: TRBV28

CDR3nt: TGTGCCAGCTCACCAAGGAGCGCGGAAGAGACCCAGTACTTC
CDR3aa: CASSPRSAEETQYF
j_gene: TRBJ2-5
d_gene: .
abundance: .
v_gene: TRBV18

CDR3nt: TGTGCCAGCAGTTTATATGCGGGACAGGGGGACGAGCAGTACTTC
CDR3aa: CASSLYAGQGDEQYF
j_gene: TRBJ2-7
d_gene: TRBD1
abundance: .
v_gene: TRBV27

CDR3nt: TGTGCCAGCAGCCAACTGCAGGTGGGAGGCACAGATACGCAGTATTTT
CDR3aa: CASSQLQVGGTDTQYF
j_gene: TRBJ2-3
d_gene: .
abundance: .
v_gene: TRBV4-2

CDR3nt: TGTGCCAGCAGCCGCCTGGGACTAGCGGGAGGGACTAGCACAGATACGCAGTATTTT
CDR3aa: CASSRLGLAGGTSTDTQYF
j_gene: TRBJ2-3
d_gene: TRBD2
abundance: .
v_gene: TRBV4-2

CDR3nt: TGTGCCAGCAACCGGGACAGGGGTAATCAGCCCCAGCATTTT
CDR3aa: CASNRDRGNQPQHF
j_gene: TRBJ1-5
d_gene: TRBD1
abundance: once
v_gene: TRBV2

CDR3nt: TGTGCCAGCAGCTTAGGGACTAGCGGGTACCAAGAGACCCAGTACTTC
CDR3aa: CASSLGTSGYQETQYF
j_gene: TRBJ2-5
d_gene: TRBD2
abundance: once
v_gene: TRBV11-2

CDR3nt: TGTGCTAGTGGTTTGGTACTCGGTTCTAGCAATCAGCCCCAGCATTTT
CDR3aa: CASGLVLGSSNQPQHF
j_gene: TRBJ1-5
d_gene: .
abundance: .
v_gene: TRBV12-5

CDR3nt: TGCGCCAGCAGCCCCGGGACAGGGGATGGCTACACCTTC
CDR3aa: CASSPGTGDGYTF
j_gene: TRBJ1-2
d_gene: TRBD1
abundance: .
v_gene: TRBV5-1

CDR3nt: TGTGCCAGCAGCGACCTGGGGGACAGGGTTGACACTGAAGCTTTCTTT
CDR3aa: CASSDLGDRVDTEAFF
j_gene: TRBJ1-1
d_gene: TRBD1
abundance: .
v_gene: TRBV4-2

CDR3nt: TGTGCCAGCAGTGAGGATCGACAGGGTTATCAGCCCCAGCATTTT
CDR3aa: CASSEDRQGYQPQHF
j_gene: TRBJ1-5
d_gene: TRBD1
abundance: .
v_gene: TRBV2

CDR3nt: TGTGCCAGCAGCAATGGATTTGACAGGGACCAGCATACGCAGTATTTT
CDR3aa: CASSNGFDRDQHTQYF
j_gene: TRBJ2-3
d_gene: .
abundance: .
v_gene: TRBV21-1

CDR3nt: TGTGCCAGCAGCTCAGGGGGCGGCCCAGATACGCAGTATTTT
CDR3aa: CASSSGGGPDTQYF
j_gene: TRBJ2-3
d_gene: TRBD1
abundance: .
v_gene: TRBV11-2

CDR3nt: TGTGCCAGTAGGGTACAGGGGCTGAGCTCCTACAATGAGCAGTTCTTC
CDR3aa: CASRVQGLSSYNEQFF
j_gene: TRBJ2-1
d_gene: TRBD1
abundance: .
v_gene: TRBV19

CDR3nt: TGTGCCAGCAGTGAATATTCGAGCTCCTACGAGCAGTACTTC
CDR3aa: CASSEYSSSYEQYF
j_gene: TRBJ2-7
d_gene: .
abundance: .
v_gene: TRBV25-1

CDR3nt: TGTGCCAGCAGCCTTGGGCGGGACAGGGGTCTCCGGGATGGCTACACCTTC
CDR3aa: CASSLGRDRGLRDGYTF
j_gene: TRBJ1-2
d_gene: TRBD1
abundance: .
v_gene: TRBV28

CDR3nt: TGCGCCAGCAGTCTCGGAGGGAGATTGGGTACGCAGTATTTT
CDR3aa: CASSLGGRLGTQYF
j_gene: TRBJ2-3
d_gene: .
abundance: .
v_gene: TRBV10-1

CDR3nt: TGTGCCAGCAGCGTAGCTTCAGGGGGGCGAAACCAAGAGACCCAGTACTTC
CDR3aa: CASSVASGGRNQETQYF
j_gene: TRBJ2-5
d_gene: .
abundance: .
v_gene: TRBV9

CDR3nt: TGTGCCAGCAGGTCTAGCGGGGGGCCCCCCGGCGAGCAGTACTTC
CDR3aa: CASRSSGGPPGEQYF
j_gene: TRBJ2-7
d_gene: TRBD2
abundance: .
v_gene: TRBV7-9

CDR3nt: TGTGCCAGCAGTTTGCCAGGGGTCTCCGACAATGAGCAGTTCTTC
CDR3aa: CASSLPGVSDNEQFF
j_gene: TRBJ2-1
d_gene: .
abundance: .
v_gene: TRBV28

CDR3nt: TGCAGCGTCAACAGAGGGGGGGCGGAATCAGATACGCAGTATTTT
CDR3aa: CSVNRGGAESDTQYF
j_gene: TRBJ2-3
d_gene: .
abundance: .
v_gene: TRBV29-1

CDR3nt: TGCGCCAGCAGCTCAGGGACTGACACAGATACGCAGTATTTT
CDR3aa: CASSSGTDTDTQYF
j_gene: TRBJ2-3
d_gene: .
abundance: .
v_gene: TRBV5-1

CDR3nt: TGTGCCAGCAGACAACTAAAGGGGACTAGAATAAACAATGAGCAGTTCTTC
CDR3aa: CASRQLKGTRINNEQFF
j_gene: TRBJ2-1
d_gene: TRBD2
abundance: .
v_gene: TRBV7-6

CDR3nt: TGTGCCAGCAGTGAAAGGGGTCAGGGTAGGAAAGCTTTCTTT
CDR3aa: CASSERGQGRKAFF
j_gene: TRBJ1-1
d_gene: .
abundance: .
v_gene: TRBV6-1

CDR3nt: TGTGCCAGCAGCCGTGGGGCGGGGGGCATGGAGACCCAGTACTTC
CDR3aa: CASSRGAGGMETQYF
j_gene: TRBJ2-5
d_gene: TRBD2
abundance: .
v_gene: TRBV5-4